This T cell receptor (beta chain) was sequenced for a study of blood T cells in healthy people across ages. A J-beta primer mix and a sample-barcoded 5' primer were used in a second PCR of about 7 to 12 cycles. Every molecule of cDNA carried a tag from a template-switch adaptor with 12 random nucleotides. Samples each returned at least 3 million CDR3-containing paired-end reads. TCRdb analysed the 5' RACE reads with MiXCR anew, one entry per CDR3 protein. The sample lists some 1,800,000 distinct CDR3 sequences; about 39% were seen once. This clonotype has more than one count but fewer than ten. The antigen remains unidentified. The study, taken as a whole, reports: TCR beta diversity tracked closely with naive T cell percentage.

In terms of origin and age, donors were healthy Caucasian individuals from Russia aged roughly 6 to 100. Germline values: CDR1 MGHRA, CDR2 YSYEKL. The CDR3 spans 14 residues. The trim removed 4 bases at V and 8 bases at J, leaving 8 bases unmatched. The chain is built from TRBV4-1 and TRBJ1-2; TRBD1 matches at 9 bases. The sequenced material came from blood. The receptor comes from a human donor in good health. CDR3 residues: CASSRRTGERGYTF. The CDR3 nucleotides read TGCGCCAGCAGCCGTAGGACAGGGGAAAGGGGCTACACCTTC.